This is a list of T cell receptor beta chains from one sample in a study of T-cell memory formation after mild COVID-19. From the 5' RACE reads, TCRdb called clonotypes with MiXCR, one entry per CDR3 protein. The sample has about 280,000 distinct CDR3 sequences, over 7% seen once; the top ten hold about 22%. Sequenced: PBMCs or a T cell subset sorted from them (not recorded which). These receptors were taken from a man aged 18-30 years who had mild COVID-19 (a few samples of this study predate the infection). Cell type and time point are not known. Each CDR3 is given with its conserved first and last residue. A D gene is named only where the DNA matches it firmly. Only part of the rows carry a size: once, few, many, or a class if the clone is expanded.

few	TRBD1	17	TRBV7-2	TRBJ2-7	CASSPGVATGGFYEQYF	TGTGCCAGCAGCCCCGGAGTCGCGACAGGGGGTTTCTACGAGCAGTACTTC
few	.	13	TRBV6-6	TRBJ2-5	CASSSTHLETQYF	TGTGCCAGCAGTTCAACTCACTTGGAGACCCAGTACTTC
once	.	14	TRBV11-2	TRBJ2-5	CASSLGVGQETQYF	TGTGCCAGCAGCTTAGGCGTCGGACAAGAGACCCAGTACTTC
many	TRBD1	15	TRBV5-1	TRBJ1-5	CASSLGTGGAQPQHF	TGCGCCAGCAGCCTCGGGACAGGGGGGGCACAGCCCCAGCATTTT
few	.	18	TRBV5-5	TRBJ2-6	CASINPPGSSSGANVLTF	TGTGCCAGCATCAACCCGCCAGGCTCTAGCTCTGGGGCCAACGTCCTGACTTTC
many	.	14	TRBV7-2	TRBJ1-5	CASSLDRGNQPQHF	TGTGCCAGCAGCTTAGACAGGGGCAATCAGCCCCAGCATTTT
many	TRBD1	16	TRBV24-1	TRBJ2-5	CATSDAGQGAPETQYF	TGTGCCACCAGTGATGCGGGACAGGGGGCTCCGGAGACCCAGTACTTC
few	.	14	TRBV12-5	TRBJ2-1	CASGLDLRWNEQFF	TGTGCTAGTGGTTTGGATCTTAGGTGGAATGAGCAGTTCTTC
.	.	14	TRBV9	TRBJ2-3	CASSVDRVTDTQYF	TGTGCCAGCAGCGTAGACAGGGTAACAGATACGCAGTATTTT
.	TRBD2	18	TRBV6-2/TRBV6-3	TRBJ2-5	CASSYSSSLAGGQETQYF	TGTGCCAGCAGTTATTCTTCTTCTCTAGCGGGGGGCCAAGAGACCCAGTACTTC
few	.	12	TRBV15	TRBJ1-5	CATSKPYQPQHF	TGTGCCACCAGCAAACCCTATCAGCCCCAGCATTTT
few	.	12	TRBV28	TRBJ1-2	CASSSGTELGTF	TGTGCCAGCAGCTCCGGGACCGAGCTCGGCACCTTC
many	.	12	TRBV7-6	TRBJ2-5	CASSGVSETQYF	TGTGCCAGCAGCGGGGTTTCAGAGACCCAGTACTTC
.	TRBD1	14	TRBV12-3/TRBV12-4	TRBJ1-3	CASSLQGEGNTIYF	TGTGCCAGCAGCCTACAGGGGGAAGGAAACACCATATATTTT
.	.	14	TRBV2	TRBJ2-3	CASSERQSYDTQYF	TGTGCCAGCAGTGAACGGCAGTCGTATGATACGCAGTATTTT
many	.	14	TRBV7-9	TRBJ1-2	CASSLDRVRSGYTF	TGTGCCAGCAGCTTAGACAGGGTTCGGAGTGGCTACACCTTC
few	TRBD1	12	TRBV5-1	TRBJ1-1	CASRPATGQAFF	TGCGCCAGCAGACCGGCGACAGGGCAAGCTTTCTTT
.	.	20	TRBV7-9	TRBJ1-6	CASSFLSGTRGRKLNSPLHF	TGTGCCAGCAGCTTTCTGTCAGGGACCAGGGGCCGGAAGTTGAATTCACCCCTCCACTTT
few	TRBD1	17	TRBV4-3	TRBJ2-3	CASSQGGPGQGPDTQYF	TGCGCCAGCAGCCAGGGGGGACCGGGACAGGGACCAGATACGCAGTATTTT
.	TRBD1	14	TRBV24-1	TRBJ2-1	CATSDLHSGTGVFF	TGTGCCACCAGTGATTTGCATAGCGGGACAGGGGTCTTCTTC
.	.	15	TRBV12-3/TRBV12-4	TRBJ2-3	CASSSRTDVRDTQYF	TGTGCCAGCAGTTCTCGGACAGACGTTAGAGATACGCAGTATTTC
.	TRBD1	14	TRBV6-5	TRBJ1-5	CASSYRTGEQPQHF	TGTGCCAGCAGTTACCGGACAGGGGAACAGCCCCAGCATTTT
.	TRBD1	14	TRBV7-2	TRBJ1-2	CASSGKGQPYGYTF	TGTGCCAGCAGCGGCAAGGGACAGCCCTATGGCTACACCTTC
few	TRBD2	17	TRBV5-1	TRBJ2-5	CASSSGAGGHYVETQYF	TGCGCCAGCAGTTCCGGAGCGGGGGGGCATTATGTCGAGACCCAGTACTTC
.	.	13	TRBV10-1	TRBJ2-2	CASSESNTGELFF	TGCGCCAGCAGTGAGTCGAACACCGGGGAGCTGTTTTTT
.	TRBD1	14	TRBV7-2	TRBJ2-1	CASSSDRVFSEQFF	TGTGCCAGCAGCTCGGACAGGGTATTCAGTGAGCAGTTCTTC
many	.	15	TRBV5-5	TRBJ2-6	CASSLEASGANVLTF	TGTGCCAGCAGCTTAGAAGCCTCTGGGGCCAACGTCCTGACTTTC
few	TRBD1	13	TRBV19	TRBJ2-3	CASAGQEGDTQYF	TGTGCCAGCGCGGGACAGGAAGGAGATACGCAGTATTTT
many	.	15	TRBV4-3	TRBJ2-3	CASSQSRDPPYTQYF	TGCGCCAGCAGCCAGTCCCGGGACCCTCCTTATACGCAGTATTTT
.	.	16	TRBV25-1	TRBJ1-2	CASSRRGGGLYYGYTF	TGTGCCAGCAGCCGAAGGGGCGGAGGCCTTTACTATGGCTACACCTTC
few	TRBD2	15	TRBV19	TRBJ2-1	CASSPGGDPGNEQFF	TGTGCCAGTAGTCCCGGGGGGGACCCTGGGAATGAGCAGTTCTTC